The clone carrying this T cell receptor beta chain occurred a few times. Its antigen is unidentified. The entry originates in a study of T cell repertoires in cytomegalovirus infection. Whole-study context: Indications came from public TCR beta signatures; they pointed to CMV infection and to a matching HLA type.

Study outcomes and limitations: Frequencies of public TCR beta families were cumulated, and this identified carriers of CMV plus the relevant HLA. The ex vivo response was dominated by HLA-C-restricted CMV-specific TCR beta clonotypes.

V gave up 5 bases and J gave up 2 bases; unmatched junction bases: 5. CDR1 and CDR2 from the germline V gene are MNHEY and SVGEGT. The CDR3 sequence is 15 residues long. One entry per CDR3 protein results from TCRdb running MiXCR on the reads. The profile shows over 300,000 distinct CDR3 sequences, more than 9% of them singletons. The sample was PBMCs. The chain is built from TRBV6-2 or TRBV6-3 and TRBJ2-1; 8 nucleotides match TRBD2. The clonotype originates from a human donor in good health (CMV status not recorded). Some clones in this sample may be carry-over from other donors' samples. The CDR3 DNA is TGTGCCAGCAGTCCTCCGGGACTAGCCTACAATGAGCAGTTCTTC. Protein: CASSPPGLAYNEQFF.